These 28 T cell receptor beta chains were sequenced from one sample in a study of T-cell reconstitution after alpha-beta-depleted transplantation in children. Preparation of the TCRbeta library involved a method that used unique molecular identifiers. TCRdb re-analysed the PCR reads in MiXCR, keeping a single row per CDR3 protein. The sample lists approximately 590,000 distinct CDR3 sequences; roughly 10% were seen once. Sequenced here: PBMCs from the stem cell graft donor, sampled from the stem cell graft. Receptor source: a human donor who donated a stem cell graft to a child with acute myeloid leukemia.

The chain recombines TRBV29-1 with TRBJ2-2; TRBD2 might be the D (6 bases). This CDR3 comprises 15 residues. Germline loops: CDR1 SQVTM, CDR2 ANQGSEA. Trimming left V 7 bases short and J 3 bases short, with 18 bases between. The CDR3 region is CSAHRLGGDTGELFF. The CDR3 region has the DNA TGCAGCGCACACCGCCTAGGAGGGGACACCGGGGAGCTGTTTTTT.

The V and J genes are TRBV30 and TRBJ2-5, with D uncertain. CDR3 length: 12 amino acids. The V end lost 3 bases, the J end lost 2 bases, and 7 bases lay between the germline ends. CDR1 is GTSNPN and CDR2 is SVGIG in the germline V gene (reference sequence). In DNA form, the CDR3 reads TGTGCCTGGAGGGGTGATCAAGAGACCCAGTACTTC. This gives the protein CAWRGDQETQYF.

The genes are TRBV28 and TRBJ1-2, with 7 nucleotides matching TRBD1. Trimming removed 4 bases from V and 1 base from J; junction bases left unmatched: 12. The CDR3 totals 17 residues. In germline, CDR1 is MDHEN, CDR2 SYDVKM. The CDR3 sequence: CASSSIPGQSGNYGYTF. DNA for the CDR3: TGTGCCAGCAGTTCCATCCCGGGACAGAGTGGTAACTATGGCTACACCTTC.

This clonotype turned up a few times. V is TRBV4-2 and J is TRBJ2-2; 14 positions agree with TRBD2. Losses at the gene ends were 3 bases for V and 5 bases for J; bases not matched to a gene: 11. Germline assignment: CDR1 LGHNA and CDR2 YNFKEQ. CDR3 length: 19 amino acids. CDR3 nucleotides: TGTGCCAGCAGCCAGATGGCCGGGACTAGCGGGAGAGGAACCGGGGAGCTGTTTTTT. Translated: CASSQMAGTSGRGTGELFF.

This clonotype was picked up many times. The rearrangement joins TRBV29-1 to TRBJ2-7, with D tentatively TRBD2 (5 bases). CDR3 length: 13 residues. Germline CDR1 reads SQVTM; CDR2 reads ANQGSEA. The germline V and J ends were trimmed by 0 bases and 7 bases, with 13 bases remaining between them. CDR3 nucleotides: TGCAGCGTTGAAGATAAGACCCCGGGAGAGCAGTACTTC. It yields the protein CSVEDKTPGEQYF.

On this clonotype itself: This may come from a read error, since a much larger clone is one base off. The CDR3 ends on some other residue instead of the conserved phenylalanine or tryptophan, so this is likely a read error. The V call is TRBV6-1, the J call TRBJ2-1; TRBD1 matches at 8 bases. The CDR3 loop spans 15 amino acids. Germline trimming cut 7 bases from V and 9 bases from J; bases unmatched to any gene: 14. CDR1 MNHNS and CDR2 SASEGT come from the germline V gene. The CDR3 sequence is CASTKKTGVTTEQFI. For the CDR3, the DNA is TGTGCCAGCACCAAGAAGACAGGGGTTACAACTGAGCAGTTCATC.

This clonotype turned up a few times. The gene calls are TRBV3-1 and TRBJ2-7, with 10 bases fitting TRBD2. The CDR3 runs to 14 residues. The germline V gene has CDR1 LGHDT and CDR2 YNNKEL (reference sequence). Trimming at V came to 5 bases and at J to 9 bases, leaving 10 bases not matched to a gene. DNA for the CDR3: TGTGCCAGCAGCTCAAACAGCGGGAGGGCAGTGCAGTACTTC. It encodes CASSSNSGRAVQYF.

This clonotype was found a few times. The gene calls are TRBV20-1 and TRBJ2-5, with 11 bases lining up with TRBD2. This CDR3 has 14 residues. The V and J ends lost 5 bases and 6 bases, in that order; junction bases with no gene match: 8. The germline V gene has CDR1 DFQATT and CDR2 SNEGSKA (reference sequence). The CDR3 protein is CSALLAGVGKTQYF. The CDR3 bases are TGCAGTGCTCTACTAGCGGGAGTCGGAAAGACCCAGTACTTC.

This clonotype has ten or more counts. The rearrangement joins TRBV7-2 to TRBJ2-7, with a possible D match to TRBD1 (6 bases). The CDR3 is made up of 14 amino acids. Trimming pared 5 bases from V and 3 bases from J, leaving 14 bases between. Germline V lookup: CDR1 SGHTA, CDR2 FQGNSA. DNA of the CDR3: TGTGCCAGCAGCCTCACCCGGGACAACTACGAGCAGTACTTC. Its translation is CASSLTRDNYEQYF.

The V call is TRBV20-1, the J call TRBJ2-2; the D gene is possibly TRBD2 (6 bases). CDR1 and CDR2 (germline): DFQATT, SNEGSKA (reference sequence). The CDR3 sequence is 17 residues long. Deletions cut 2 bases from V and 3 bases from J, with 19 bases between. In nucleotides, the CDR3 is TGCAGTGCTAGATCCTCTTCGGGGGACCCTTACACCGGGGAGCTGTTTTTT. Translating it yields CSARSSSGDPYTGELFF.

This clonotype was seen a handful of times. The J gene is TRBJ1-4, the V gene TRBV5-1; 7 positions match TRBD1. The CDR3 consists of 15 residues. Germline lookup yields CDR1 SGHRS and CDR2 YFSETQ. The V gene end was trimmed by 1 base and the J gene end by 10 bases; junction bases not matched to a gene: 10. The chain's CDR3 is CASSLLGQGDGKLFF. The CDR3 region has the DNA TGCGCCAGCAGCTTGTTGGGCCAGGGGGATGGAAAACTGTTTTTT.

This clonotype appeared many times. The chain recombines TRBV20-1 with TRBJ2-7, with D possibly matching TRBD2 (5 bases). The CDR3 is 15 amino acids. Germline V gene sequence: CDR1 DFQATT, CDR2 SNEGSKA (reference sequence). Trimming took off 4 bases at V and 2 bases at J, with 18 bases between the two ends. The CDR3 reads CSANGVPESPYEQYF. CDR3 in DNA: TGCAGTGCTAACGGGGTACCCGAGAGTCCCTACGAGCAGTACTTC.

This clonotype was seen repeatedly, ten times or more. The chain couples TRBV3-1 to TRBJ2-7; D possibly corresponds to TRBD2 (6 bases). Germline assignment: CDR1 LGHDT and CDR2 YNNKEL (reference sequence). The CDR3 sequence is 15 residues long. The V gene lost 0 bases and the J gene lost 2 bases, with 11 bases spanning the gap. The CDR3 DNA reads as TGTGCCAGCAGCCAAGAACCACTAGCAGCCTACGAGCAGTACTTC. Amino acids: CASSQEPLAAYEQYF.

This chain links TRBV6-4 with TRBJ2-7; D possibly corresponds to TRBD1 (5 bases). Germline V lookup: CDR1 MRHNA, CDR2 SNTAGT. The germline V and J ends were trimmed by 7 bases and 3 bases, with 34 bases remaining between them. This CDR3 has 20 amino acids. The CDR3 spells CASIARGTDMGRRTYYEQYF. Here the CDR3 DNA reads TGTGCCAGCATTGCCCGTGGAACGGACATGGGTAGGCGCACCTACTACGAGCAGTACTTC.

This clonotype turned up a few times. The chain combines TRBV30 with TRBJ2-3; 8 nucleotides align to TRBD2. Per germline, CDR1 GTSNPN and CDR2 SVGIG (reference sequence). The CDR3 has 13 amino acids. Trimming removed 8 bases from V and 3 bases from J; junction bases left unmatched: 7. The CDR3 reads CAVGSGRTDTQYF. In DNA form, the CDR3 reads TGTGCCGTAGGGAGCGGGAGAACAGATACGCAGTATTTT.

The V call is TRBV7-9, the J call TRBJ2-7, with a tentative D call TRBD2 (6 bases). The V end was cut by 5 bases, the J end by 2 bases, with 13 bases between. The V gene's germline CDR1 is SEHNR and CDR2 FQNEAQ (reference sequence). The CDR3 covers 14 residues. The CDR3 bases are TGTGCCAGCAGCCCTTTAGCGGAGGCCTACGAGCAGTACTTC. This sequence encodes CASSPLAEAYEQYF.

The CDR3 here is CASSFSGAGQETQYF. CDR3 DNA sequence: TGCGCCAGCAGCTTTTCAGGGGCGGGGCAAGAGACCCAGTACTTC. The chain joins TRBV5-1 to TRBJ2-5; D possibly uses TRBD1 or TRBD2 (6 bases each). V shed 2 bases and J shed 2 bases, with 13 bases lying between them. This CDR3 is built from 15 residues. Germline V CDR1 and CDR2: SGHRS, YFSETQ.

This clonotype was seen only a few times. V usage is TRBV3-1 and J usage is TRBJ2-2; D might be TRBD1 or TRBD2, each matching 7 bases. Germline V gene sequence: CDR1 LGHDT, CDR2 YNNKEL (reference sequence). V dropped 0 bases and J dropped 4 bases, with 27 bases sitting between them. There are 21 residues in the CDR3. The chain's CDR3 is CASSQDRHRGGGRARTGELFF. For the CDR3, the DNA is TGTGCCAGCAGCCAAGATAGGCACAGGGGAGGGGGTCGCGCGCGCACCGGGGAGCTGTTTTTT.

Only a few counts were recorded for this clonotype. The chain carries TRBV4-2 and TRBJ2-3; 7 positions match TRBD1. The CDR3 runs 16 residues. V gave up 0 bases and J gave up 2 bases; unmatched junction bases: 5. Germline CDR1 and CDR2: LGHNA and YNFKEQ. In DNA form, the CDR3 reads TGTGCCAGCAGCCAAGAGACAGGGAGTATCACAGATACGCAGTATTTT. It is translated as CASSQETGSITDTQYF.

This rearrangement joins TRBV7-3 to TRBJ1-6; the match to TRBD1 covers 7 bases. CDR3 length equals 15 residues. Germline CDR1 SGHTA, CDR2 FQGTGA. V trimming: 2 bases; J trimming: 5 bases; junction bases outside the gene matches: 3. The CDR3 here is CASSLWGTDNSPLHF. CDR3 nucleotide sequence: TGTGCCAGCAGCTTATGGGGGACAGATAATTCACCCCTCCACTTT. The full variable domain, rest sourced from reference TRBV7-3 and TRBJ1-6, is GAGVSQTPSNKVTEKGKYVELRCDPISGHTALYWYRQSLGQGPEFLIYFQGTGAADDSGLPNDRFFAVRPEGSVSTLKIQRTERGDSAVYLCASSLWGTDNSPLHFGNGTRLTVT.

The J gene is TRBJ1-1, the V gene TRBV20-1; the D is unclear. The CDR3 spans 15 residues. Germline values: CDR1 DFQATT, CDR2 SNEGSKA (reference sequence). V was clipped by 3 bases and J by 0 bases, with 14 bases between them. CDR3 sequence reads: CSARGGKRMNTEAFF. The CDR3 DNA sequence: TGCAGTGCTAGGGGCGGGAAGAGGATGAACACTGAAGCTTTCTTT.

This clonotype was seen many times. J is TRBJ2-7 and V is TRBV28, with D maybe TRBD1 (5 bases). The CDR3 runs to 15 residues. The ends were cut back, 3 bases at V and 0 bases at J, with 12 bases in the middle. The germline CDR1 and CDR2 sequences are MDHEN and SYDVKM. CDR3 sequence (DNA): TGTGCCAGCAGTTTCCGACAGCCCTCCTCCTACGAGCAGTACTTC. Translated: CASSFRQPSSYEQYF.

This clonotype appeared a few times. This chain joins TRBV20-1 and TRBJ2-3; D is ambiguous. The germline gives CDR1 DFQATT, CDR2 SNEGSKA (reference sequence). The CDR3 length is 12 residues. V lost 2 bases to trimming and J lost 2 bases, with 5 bases between them. The CDR3 coding sequence is TGCAGTGCTAGACGCTACACAGATACGCAGTATTTT. Amino acids: CSARRYTDTQYF.

This clonotype was detected many times. The CDR3 sequence is CSALPITGELFF. The DNA for the CDR3 is TGCAGCGCCCTTCCGATCACCGGGGAGCTGTTTTTT. V is TRBV29-1 and J is TRBJ2-2; D is unresolved. CDR3 length: 12 amino acids. Trimming pared 7 bases from V and 4 bases from J, leaving 10 bases between. In germline, CDR1 is SQVTM, CDR2 ANQGSEA.

In its sample, this clonotype was seen a few times. The chain combines TRBV3-1 with TRBJ1-2; D unclear. This CDR3 contains 13 residues. The V gene's germline CDR1 is LGHDT and CDR2 YNNKEL (reference sequence). Trimming removed 1 base from V and 10 bases from J, with 13 bases in between. The CDR3 nucleotides are TGTGCCAGCAGCCAAGGTGAGAACGGAGACTACACCTTC. Protein: CASSQGENGDYTF.

This clonotype was observed at least ten times. The chain carries TRBV7-8 and TRBJ2-1; 13 bases agree with TRBD2. This CDR3 has 17 residues. From germline, CDR1 is SGHVS and CDR2 FQNEAQ. Trimming cost V 4 bases and J 10 bases; bases outside gene matches: 13. The CDR3 spells CASSSQPRLAGGNEQFF. DNA of the CDR3: TGTGCCAGCAGCTCCCAACCTCGACTAGCGGGAGGCAACGAGCAGTTCTTC.

This clonotype turned up a few times. The chain couples TRBV7-9 to TRBJ1-1, with D possibly matching TRBD1 (5 bases). The CDR3 sequence is 15 residues long. Deletions cut 5 bases from V and 11 bases from J, with 24 bases between. Germline assignment: CDR1 SEHNR and CDR2 FQNEAQ (reference sequence). The CDR3 protein is CASSPSGTEIPSAFF. Here the CDR3 DNA reads TGTGCCAGCAGCCCGTCCGGGACGGAGATTCCGAGTGCTTTCTTT.

This sequence joins TRBV20-1 and TRBJ2-3; TRBD2 matches 8 bases. V lost 2 bases to trimming and J lost 5 bases; unmatched junction nucleotides: 12. Germline CDR1 reads DFQATT; CDR2 reads SNEGSKA (reference sequence). This CDR3 contains 16 residues. Here the CDR3 reads CSARRPGLGLGDTQYF. The CDR3 nucleotides read TGCAGTGCTAGACGGCCGGGACTAGGTTTAGGAGATACGCAGTATTTT.